This TCR beta chain is drawn from a study of vaccination effects on CD4 cells after COVID-19. Libraries were prepared by immunoSEQ multiplex PCR; TCRdb keeps only in-frame clonotypes and omits some of them. Of about 69,000 clones in the sample, roughly 79% were seen once. Expansion of antigen-specific CD4+ T cells with viral peptide pools was carried out by the ViraFEST assay before sequencing. Isolation of CD4+ T cells took place after less than twelve days of culture. Two-dose BNT162b2 or mRNA-1273 vaccination was given to participants. As for this clone: Its antigen is currently unknown.

Deletions cut 3 bases from V and 1 base from J, with 13 bases between. This CDR3 spans 15 amino acids. Germline lookup yields CDR1 SGDLS and CDR2 YYNGEE. The sample in question was CD4+ T cells from PBMCs cultured with HCoV-OC43 spike peptides, obtained after COVID-19 vaccination. Subset in this sample: HCoV-OC43 spike overlapping peptide pool stimulation. The chain joins TRBV9 to TRBJ1-1, with D perhaps TRBD1 (5 bases). The TCR sequence derives from a human donor who received a COVID-19 vaccine. In DNA, the CDR3 is TGTGCCAGCAGCGCCTCGGGTACAGGGAACACTGAAGCTTTCTTT. It encodes CASSASGTGNTEAFF.